One T cell receptor beta chain is described in this entry. This CDR3 is built from 11 residues. Trimming removed 4 bases at V and 10 bases at J, with 11 bases between. Germline values: CDR1 SGHTA, CDR2 FQGNSA. The data were taken from a study of T cell changes during pregnancy in multiple sclerosis. Method: immunoSEQ multiplex PCR; TCRdb's copy keeps in-frame clones and lacks some. The top ten clones hold less than 2.5% of a sample with approximately 100,000 clones, approximately 94% of them seen once. Specimen: peripheral blood, collected in the third trimester of pregnancy. This sequence originates from a female donor with multiple sclerosis, enrolled in a pregnancy study. The chain employs TRBV7-2 and TRBJ2-7; D might be TRBD2 (6 bases). The CDR3 sequence is CASSYSGPQYF. CDR3 sequence (DNA): TGTGCCAGCAGCTACAGCGGGCCACAGTACTTC.